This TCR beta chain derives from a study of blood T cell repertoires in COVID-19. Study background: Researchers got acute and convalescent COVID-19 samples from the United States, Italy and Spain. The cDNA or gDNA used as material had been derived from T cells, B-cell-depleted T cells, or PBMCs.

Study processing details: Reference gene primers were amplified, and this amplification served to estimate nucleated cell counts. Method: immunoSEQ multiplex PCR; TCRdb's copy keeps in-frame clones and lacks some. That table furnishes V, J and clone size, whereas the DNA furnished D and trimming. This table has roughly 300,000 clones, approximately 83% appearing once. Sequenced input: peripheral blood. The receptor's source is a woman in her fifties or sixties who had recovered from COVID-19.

CDR3 sequence reads: CASSDWTSGRASYNEQFF. CDR3 nucleotide sequence: TGTGCCAGTAGTGATTGGACTAGCGGGAGGGCCTCCTACAATGAGCAGTTCTTC. The gene calls are TRBV19 and TRBJ2-1; 15 bases fit TRBD2. The CDR3 sequence is 18 residues long. CDR1 LNHDA and CDR2 SQIVND come from the germline V gene (reference sequence). V trimming: 5 bases; J trimming: 0 bases; junction bases outside the gene matches: 5.